These T cell receptor beta chains were read from a single sample in a study of T cell repertoires in cytomegalovirus infection. Via MiXCR, TCRdb re-called the reads, giving one row per CDR3 protein. The sample contains about 360,000 distinct CDR3 sequences, roughly 20% of which appear only once. What was sequenced was PBMCs. The receptors shown here come from a human donor in good health (CMV status not recorded). Some clones in this sample may be carry-over from other donors' samples. The CDR3 runs from the conserved cysteine through the conserved F or W. A D gene is named only where the DNA matches it firmly. Clone size is stated in some rows and not others, as once, few, many or a class when expanded.

D gene | J gene | CDR3 length | V gene | clone size | CDR3 protein | CDR3 DNA
- | TRBJ1-1 | 13 | TRBV12-5 | - | CASGTELNTEAFF | TGTGCTAGTGGAACAGAATTGAACACTGAAGCTTTCTTT
- | TRBJ1-2 | 15 | TRBV2 | few | CASRGDPNRTYGYTF | TGTGCCAGCAGAGGGGACCCTAATAGGACCTATGGCTACACCTTC
TRBD1 | TRBJ2-5 | 17 | TRBV7-2 | many | CASSQLAVGQGYETQYF | TGTGCCAGCAGCCAACTCGCTGTGGGACAGGGTTATGAGACCCAGTACTTC
TRBD1 | TRBJ2-3 | 13 | TRBV2 | - | CASSEQTGGEQYF | TGTGCCAGCAGTGAACAGACAGGGGGTGAGCAGTATTTT
- | TRBJ2-3 | 13 | TRBV27 | few | CASSRNKVDTQYF | TGTGCCAGCAGTCGCAATAAGGTTGATACGCAGTATTTT
- | TRBJ1-1 | 12 | TRBV7-9 | many | CAASVANTEAFF | TGTGCCGCCTCCGTGGCTAACACTGAAGCTTTCTTT
- | TRBJ2-1 | 13 | TRBV5-4 | few | CASSFTGIHEQFF | TGTGCCAGCAGCTTCACAGGTATCCATGAGCAGTTCTTC
TRBD1 | TRBJ2-7 | 14 | TRBV19 | - | CASSSDRGRGEQYF | TGTGCCAGTAGTTCGGACAGGGGGCGCGGCGAGCAGTACTTC
- | TRBJ2-4 | 14 | TRBV5-1 | - | CASSLALGQNIQYF | TGCGCCAGCAGCCTCGCCTTGGGGCAGAACATTCAGTACTTC
- | TRBJ2-5 | 14 | TRBV28 | few | CASSVSSPRETQYF | TGTGCCAGCAGTGTCTCCAGCCCGAGAGAGACCCAGTACTTC
- | TRBJ1-1 | 11 | TRBV29-1 | - | CSVERNTEAFF | TGCAGCGTTGAGCGGAACACTGAAGCTTTCTTT
TRBD2 | TRBJ2-1 | 15 | TRBV27 | - | CASTSGTILKNEQFF | TGTGCCAGCACCTCCGGGACTATCCTTAAAAATGAGCAGTTCTTC
- | TRBJ2-7 | 13 | TRBV15 | few | CATSRDKASEQYF | TGTGCCACCAGCAGAGATAAGGCAAGCGAGCAGTACTTC
- | TRBJ2-1 | 13 | TRBV29-1 | - | CSVRRDNNNEQFF | TGCAGCGTGCGCCGGGACAACAACAATGAGCAGTTCTTC
- | TRBJ2-7 | 16 | TRBV7-2 | many | CASSLTGTPASYEQYF | TGTGCCAGCAGCTTGACCGGGACTCCTGCGTCCTACGAGCAGTACTTC
- | TRBJ1-1 | 13 | TRBV11-2 | - | CASSWFMNTEAFF | TGTGCCAGCAGCTGGTTCATGAACACTGAAGCTTTCTTT